Below, 14 T cell receptor beta chains from the same sample are listed, as sequenced in a study of blood T cell repertoires in COVID-19. This table comes from immunoSEQ multiplex PCR, and its TCRdb copy is limited to in-frame clones, with some not included. This sample has 55,000 to 70,000 clones, with just over 85% found just once. Sequencing was done on a sample of peripheral blood. The receptors were sampled from a man aged 45 to 65 with acute or convalescent COVID-19.

This clone was counted once. The V and J genes are TRBV11-2 and TRBJ1-2, with 11 bases fitting TRBD1. In germline, CDR1 is SGHAT, CDR2 FQNNGV. The CDR3 has 17 residues. Trimming at V came to 4 bases and at J to 4 bases, leaving 11 bases not matched to a gene. CDR3 in DNA: TGTGCCAGCAGCTCCGACATATCTGGACAGGGGGCCTATGGCTACACCTTC. This sequence encodes CASSSDISGQGAYGYTF.

The chain combines TRBV6-1 with TRBJ2-1; TRBD2 is a possible D gene (6 bases). Germline-derived CDR1 and CDR2 are MNHNS and SASEGT. Trimming pared 4 bases from V and 5 bases from J, leaving 18 bases between. CDR3 length equals 16 residues. The CDR3 sequence is CASSASRGKGNNEQFF. CDR3 bases: TGTGCCAGCAGTGCCTCCCGGGGGAAGGGGAACAATGAGCAGTTCTTC.

This chain connects TRBV7-9 to TRBJ1-6; TRBD1 agrees at 7 bases. This CDR3 comprises 14 residues. The germline gives CDR1 SEHNR, CDR2 FQNEAQ (reference sequence). V was pared by 4 bases and J by 8 bases, with 5 bases of the junction left unmatched. CDR3 sequence (DNA): TGTGCCAGCAGCTCCCTAGGGGGCTATTCACCCCTCCACTTT. Amino acids: CASSSLGGYSPLHF.

This clone was detected a few times. Other DNA sequences in this sample translate to the same CDR3. The chain joins TRBV7-8 to TRBJ1-2, with TRBD1 matching over 8 bases. There are 15 residues in the CDR3. The V gene end was trimmed by 1 base and the J gene end by 8 bases; junction bases not matched to a gene: 9. Germline V gives CDR1 SGHVS, CDR2 FQNEAQ. The CDR3 protein is CASSLGTGLSGGYTF. CDR3 nucleotides: TGTGCCAGCAGCTTAGGGACAGGGCTGAGTGGCGGCTACACCTTC.

This sequence joins TRBV30 and TRBJ1-2, with D possibly being TRBD1 (6 bases). Germline CDR1 and CDR2: GTSNPN and SVGIG (reference sequence). Trimming took 4 bases from V and 5 from J, leaving 17 bases between them. This CDR3 comprises 14 residues. The CDR3 DNA reads TGTGCCTGGAACCGGGACACCCGATTTTATGGCTACACCTTC. Translated, it gives CAWNRDTRFYGYTF.

This clone was detected only once. The rearrangement joins TRBV6-1 to TRBJ1-1; D remains ambiguous. V gave up 10 bases and J gave up 0 bases, with 18 bases separating them. The CDR3 spans 15 residues. In germline, CDR1 is MNHNS, CDR2 SASEGT. This chain's CDR3 is CATTQAAAMNTEAFF. DNA of the CDR3: TGTGCCACTACTCAAGCGGCGGCTATGAACACTGAAGCTTTCTTT.

The CDR3 spells CASSSRGDNSPLHF. The CDR3 DNA reads TGCGCCAGCAGCTCTCGGGGGGATAATTCACCCCTCCACTTT. This sequence joins TRBV5-1 and TRBJ1-6, with D perhaps TRBD1 (5 bases). From germline, CDR1 is SGHRS and CDR2 YFSETQ. The length of the CDR3 is 14 residues. The V end was cut by 3 bases, the J end by 5 bases, with 9 bases between.

Comments on this clone: The CDR3 does not close with the conserved phenylalanine or tryptophan, likely indicating a read error. Because the CDR3's place on the DNA is in doubt, the DNA is left out and the CDR3 is given as listed by TCRdb. This chain links TRBV28 with TRBJ1-3; the D call TRBD1 from the table was never checked on the DNA. Germline V gives CDR1 MDHEN, CDR2 SYDVKM. The CDR3 totals 12 residues, both ends included. CDR3 region: CASTIFDRDRGA.

The chain couples TRBV5-1 to TRBJ2-5; 7 nucleotides align to TRBD2. Losses at the gene ends were 4 bases for V and 5 bases for J; bases not matched to a gene: 5. The CDR3 extends over 13 amino acids. Germline-derived CDR1 and CDR2 are SGHRS and YFSETQ. The CDR3 is CASSAGEWETQYF. CDR3 bases: TGCGCCAGCAGCGCGGGAGAGTGGGAGACCCAGTACTTC. Full variable domain (rest looked up from reference TRBV5-1 and TRBJ2-5): KAGVTQTPRYLIKTRGQQVTLSCSPISGHRSVSWYQQTPGQGLQFLFEYFSETQRNKGNFPGRFSGRQFSNSRSEMNVSTLELGDSALYLCASSAGEWETQYFGPGTRLLVL.

The CDR3 DNA is TGTGCCAGCACCCCGCCGAGCCTCACCGGGGAGCTGTTTTTT. It translates to CASTPPSLTGELFF. The chain combines TRBV28 with TRBJ2-2; D ambiguous. The length of the CDR3 is 14 residues. Trimming took 7 bases from V and 4 from J, leaving 13 bases between them. CDR1 is MDHEN, CDR2 SYDVKM, per germline.

V usage is TRBV7-9 and J usage is TRBJ2-2, with D perhaps matching TRBD1 (6 bases). The CDR3 extends over 16 amino acids. Trimming removed 1 base from V and 4 bases from J, with 13 bases in between. Germline V lookup: CDR1 SEHNR, CDR2 FQNEAQ (reference sequence). This CDR3 is CASSLGAGARTGELFF. The CDR3 nucleotides read TGTGCCAGCAGCTTAGGGGCAGGGGCCCGCACCGGGGAGCTGTTTTTT.

Concerning this clone itself: The sample carries other DNA sequences with the same CDR3. The chain combines TRBV5-6 with TRBJ1-5; TRBD1 matches 8 bases. J gave up 4 bases and V 4 bases, and 7 bases lay outside the gene matches. The CDR3 sequence is 15 residues long. Germline V gene lookup returns CDR1 SGHDT and CDR2 YYEEEE. The CDR3 protein is CASSLGQGPNQPQHF. The DNA of the CDR3 is TGTGCCAGCAGCCTTGGACAGGGCCCTAATCAGCCCCAGCATTTT.

The chain combines TRBV7-9 with TRBJ1-1, with D possibly being TRBD1 (5 bases). The V gene lost 5 bases and the J gene lost 2 bases, with 21 bases spanning the gap. CDR3 length: 17 residues. Per germline, CDR1 SEHNR and CDR2 FQNEAQ (reference sequence). In nucleotides, the CDR3 is TGTGCCAGCAGCCTAGGGGAGGGGACGGCTAGAAACACTGAAGCTTTCTTT. Protein sequence: CASSLGEGTARNTEAFF.

The gene calls are TRBV2 and TRBJ1-4, with TRBD1 identical over 7 bases. The ends lost 10 bases at V and 6 bases at J; junction bases unmatched: 8. This CDR3 spans 13 amino acids. Germline V gene data show CDR1 as SNHLY and CDR2 as FYNNEI. In DNA form, the CDR3 reads TGTGCCAACCAGAGGGGGCTGGATGAAAAACTGTTTTTT. It specifies CANQRGLDEKLFF.